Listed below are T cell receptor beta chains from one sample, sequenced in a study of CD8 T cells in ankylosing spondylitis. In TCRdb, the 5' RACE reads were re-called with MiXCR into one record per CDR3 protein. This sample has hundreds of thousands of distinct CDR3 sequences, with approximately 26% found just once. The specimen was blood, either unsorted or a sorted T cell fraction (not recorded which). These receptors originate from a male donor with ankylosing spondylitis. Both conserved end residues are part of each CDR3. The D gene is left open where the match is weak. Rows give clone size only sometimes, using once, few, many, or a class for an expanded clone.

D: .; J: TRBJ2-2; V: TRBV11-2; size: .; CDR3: CATARVNTGELFF; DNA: TGTGCCACCGCGAGGGTGAACACCGGGGAGCTGTTTTTT
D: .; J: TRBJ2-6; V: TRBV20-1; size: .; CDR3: CSARGVTESGANVLTF; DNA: TGCAGTGCTAGAGGCGTGACAGAGTCTGGGGCCAACGTCCTGACTTTC
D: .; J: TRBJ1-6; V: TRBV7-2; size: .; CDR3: CASSLVRLNSPLHF; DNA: TGTGCCAGCAGCTTAGTCCGACTTAATTCACCCCTCCACTTT
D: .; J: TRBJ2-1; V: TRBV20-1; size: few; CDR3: CSARGVGVGTDEQFF; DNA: TGCAGTGCTAGAGGGGTTGGAGTGGGTACCGATGAGCAGTTCTTC
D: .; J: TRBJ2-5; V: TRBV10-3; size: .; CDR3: CAISEDMITQYF; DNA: TGTGCCATCAGTGAGGATATGATTACCCAGTACTTC
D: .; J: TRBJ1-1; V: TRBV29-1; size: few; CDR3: CSVVRDTEAFF; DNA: TGCAGCGTTGTACGGGACACTGAAGCTTTCTTT
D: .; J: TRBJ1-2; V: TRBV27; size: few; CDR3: CASSLRVAGNRDYGYTF; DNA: TGTGCCAGCAGTTTAAGGGTGGCGGGGAATCGAGACTATGGCTACACCTTC
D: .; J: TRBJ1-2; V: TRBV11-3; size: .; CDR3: CASSLPPGNGYTF; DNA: TGTGCCAGCAGCTTACCCCCCGGGAATGGCTACACCTTC
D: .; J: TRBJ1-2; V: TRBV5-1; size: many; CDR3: CASSFDGDYGYTF; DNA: TGCGCCAGCAGCTTTGACGGAGACTATGGCTACACCTTC
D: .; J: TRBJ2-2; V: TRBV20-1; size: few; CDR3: CSARERTHGELFF; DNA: TGCAGTGCTAGAGAGAGGACGCACGGGGAGCTGTTTTTT
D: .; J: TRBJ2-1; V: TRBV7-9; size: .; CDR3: CASSYWANEQFF; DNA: TGTGCCAGCAGCTATTGGGCCAATGAGCAGTTCTTC
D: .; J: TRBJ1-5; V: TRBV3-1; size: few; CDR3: CASSTPGAQNYSNQPQHF; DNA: TGTGCCAGCAGCACCCCGGGGGCACAGAATTATAGCAATCAGCCCCAGCATTTT
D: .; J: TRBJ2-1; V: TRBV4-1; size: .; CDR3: CASSQDARFYNEQFF; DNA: TGCGCCAGCAGCCAAGATGCACGTTTTTACAATGAGCAGTTCTTC
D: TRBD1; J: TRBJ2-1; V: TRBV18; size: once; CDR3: CASSRDRQQFF; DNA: TGTGCCAGCTCACGGGACAGGCAGCAGTTCTTC
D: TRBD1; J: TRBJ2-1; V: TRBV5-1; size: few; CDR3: CASRRPGTGNEQFF; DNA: TGCGCCAGCAGGAGACCTGGGACAGGCAATGAGCAGTTCTTC
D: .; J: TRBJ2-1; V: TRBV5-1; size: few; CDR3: CASSLEMGTVQFF; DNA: TGCGCCAGCAGCCTCGAAATGGGGACGGTACAGTTCTTC
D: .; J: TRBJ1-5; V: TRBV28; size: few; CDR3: CASINQAGGAQHF; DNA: TGTGCCAGCATCAACCAGGCGGGGGGGGCCCAGCATTTT
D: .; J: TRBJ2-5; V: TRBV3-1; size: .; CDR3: CASSQVMGETQYF; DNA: TGTGCCAGCAGCCAAGTGATGGGAGAGACCCAGTACTTC
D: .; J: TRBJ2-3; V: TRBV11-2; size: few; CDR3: CASSLDQGRTDTQYF; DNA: TGTGCCAGCAGCTTAGATCAGGGCCGCACGGATACGCAGTATTTT
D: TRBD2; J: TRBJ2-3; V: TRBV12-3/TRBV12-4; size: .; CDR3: CASSLRTSGRAGRADTQYF; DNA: TGTGCCAGCAGTCTTCGGACTAGCGGGAGGGCCGGTAGGGCAGATACGCAGTATTTT
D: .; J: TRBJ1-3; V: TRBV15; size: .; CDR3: CATSKQDSGNTIYF; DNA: TGTGCCACCAGCAAACAGGACTCTGGAAACACCATATATTTT
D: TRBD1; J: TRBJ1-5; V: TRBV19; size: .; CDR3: CASTTGTVDSNQPQHF; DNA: TGTGCCAGCACGACCGGGACAGTGGATAGCAATCAGCCCCAGCATTTT
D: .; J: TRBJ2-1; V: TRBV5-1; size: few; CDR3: CASSLYSSSYNEQFF; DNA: TGCGCCAGCAGCTTGTATTCTAGCTCCTACAATGAGCAGTTCTTC
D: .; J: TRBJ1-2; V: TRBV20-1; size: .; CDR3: CSANARGPLGVYGYTF; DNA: TGCAGTGCTAATGCCAGGGGTCCCCTTGGGGTCTATGGCTACACCTTC
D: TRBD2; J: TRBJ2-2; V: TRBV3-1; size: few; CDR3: CASSHRTSGMRDGELFF; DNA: TGTGCCAGCAGCCATCGGACTAGCGGGATGAGGGACGGGGAGCTGTTTTTT
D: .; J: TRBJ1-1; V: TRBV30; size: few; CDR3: CAWAKVEAFF; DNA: TGTGCCTGGGCCAAGGTAGAAGCTTTCTTT
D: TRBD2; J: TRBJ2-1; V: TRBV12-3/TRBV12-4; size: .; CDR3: CATQFRLAGRSSYNEQFF; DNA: TGTGCCACCCAGTTCCGACTAGCGGGCAGGAGCTCCTACAATGAGCAGTTCTTC